This T cell receptor beta chain was sequenced in a study of graft-versus-host responses after intestinal transplantation. Lamina propria and intraepithelial lymphocytes were released by processing graft tissue. The germline gives CDR1 SGHNT, CDR2 YENEEA. The CDR3 loop spans 15 amino acids. V was cut by 5 bases and J by 7 bases, with 18 bases left in between. The assay was immunoSEQ multiplex PCR, and TCRdb's table has in-frame clones only and misses some. The repertoire holds around 9,800 clones, with 78% as singletons. Material: ileum tissue, obtained about 530 days after intestinal transplant. The chain uses TRBV11-3 and TRBJ2-1; D perhaps matches TRBD1 (6 bases). The TCR sequence derives from a human patient who received an intestinal transplant, so some T cells may come from the graft donor. As DNA, the CDR3 is TGTGCCAGCAGCCGGAGCCGGGACAAACTAAATGAGCAGTTCTTC. Translated: CASSRSRDKLNEQFF.